This TCR beta chain was sequenced during a study of cytomegalovirus exposure and HLA in healthy donors. On the study more broadly: Under 85% of 300 to 450 genotyped donors fell in the Caucasian-associated ancestry cluster.

The PCR was carried out with 60 Vbeta primers and 13 Jbeta primers. The assay was immunoSEQ multiplex PCR, and TCRdb's table has in-frame clones only and misses some. The sample consists of roughly 200,000 clones, around 84% of them appearing once. A word on this clone: Its antigen is unidentified.

Germline V gene sequence: CDR1 SGHNT, CDR2 YENEEA. The length of the CDR3 is 18 residues. Trimming cost V 2 bases and J 1 base, with 18 bases left between them. Whole-study results and caveats: Rare TCR sequences dominated, though some public TCRs recurred in many donors. The study labeled 180 or so TCR beta chains cytomegalovirus-associated. A few of the chains that were CMV-associated were confirmed in vitro to be specific for CMV antigens.

Sequencing was performed on PBMCs. The clonotype was recovered from a woman aged 18-29 years in good health and CMV-seronegative. The chain employs TRBV11-3 and TRBJ1-5; no clear D. The CDR3 coding sequence is TGTGCCAGCAGCTTAAGTTGGAGGTACGGTAAGAGCAATCAGCCCCAGCATTTT. Translating gives CASSLSWRYGKSNQPQHF.